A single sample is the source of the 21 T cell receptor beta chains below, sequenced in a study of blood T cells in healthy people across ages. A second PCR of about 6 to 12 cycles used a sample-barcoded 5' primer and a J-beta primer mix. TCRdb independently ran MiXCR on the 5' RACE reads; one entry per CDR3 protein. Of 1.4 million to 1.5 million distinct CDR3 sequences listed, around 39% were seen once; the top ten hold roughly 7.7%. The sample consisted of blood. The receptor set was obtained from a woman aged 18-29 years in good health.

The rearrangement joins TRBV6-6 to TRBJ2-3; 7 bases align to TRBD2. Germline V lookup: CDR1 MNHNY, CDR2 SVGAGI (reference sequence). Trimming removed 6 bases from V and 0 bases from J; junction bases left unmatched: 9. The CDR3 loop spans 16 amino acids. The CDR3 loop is CASRRSGTQSTDTQYF. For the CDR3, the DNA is TGTGCCAGCAGGAGAAGCGGGACCCAGAGCACAGATACGCAGTATTTT.

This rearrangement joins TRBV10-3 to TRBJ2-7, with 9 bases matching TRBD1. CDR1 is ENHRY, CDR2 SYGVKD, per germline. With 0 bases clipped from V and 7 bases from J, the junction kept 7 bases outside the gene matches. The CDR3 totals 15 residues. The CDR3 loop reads CAISESGTGSLEQYF. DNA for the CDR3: TGTGCCATCAGTGAGTCCGGGACAGGGTCCCTAGAGCAGTACTTC.

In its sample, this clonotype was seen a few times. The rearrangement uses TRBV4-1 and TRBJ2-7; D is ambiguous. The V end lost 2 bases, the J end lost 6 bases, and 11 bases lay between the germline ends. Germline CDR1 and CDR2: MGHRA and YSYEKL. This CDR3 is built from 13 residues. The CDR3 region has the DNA TGCGCCAGCAGCCAATCCCCAGTGTCCGAGCAGTACTTC. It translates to CASSQSPVSEQYF.

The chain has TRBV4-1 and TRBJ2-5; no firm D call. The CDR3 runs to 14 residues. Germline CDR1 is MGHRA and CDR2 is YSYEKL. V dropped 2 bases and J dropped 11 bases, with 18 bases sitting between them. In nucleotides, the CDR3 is TGCGCCAGCAGCCAATCCACGTCCGAGAATGGGCAGTACTTC. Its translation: CASSQSTSENGQYF.

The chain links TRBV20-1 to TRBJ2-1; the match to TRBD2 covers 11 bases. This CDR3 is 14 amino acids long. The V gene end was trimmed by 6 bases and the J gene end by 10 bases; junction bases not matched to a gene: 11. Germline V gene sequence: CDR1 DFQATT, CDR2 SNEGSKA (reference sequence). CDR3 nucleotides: TGCAGTGCCCAACTAGCGGGGGCCACCCGGGAGCAGTTCTTC. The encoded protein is CSAQLAGATREQFF.

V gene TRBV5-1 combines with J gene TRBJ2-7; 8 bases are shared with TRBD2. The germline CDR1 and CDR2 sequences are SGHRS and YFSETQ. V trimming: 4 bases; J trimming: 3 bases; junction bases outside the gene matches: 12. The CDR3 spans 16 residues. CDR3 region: CASSPTKAAGDYEQYF. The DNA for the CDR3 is TGCGCCAGCAGCCCGACGAAAGCAGCGGGAGACTACGAGCAGTACTTC. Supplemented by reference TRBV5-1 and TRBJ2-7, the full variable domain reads KAGVTQTPRYLIKTRGQQVTLSCSPISGHRSVSWYQQTPGQGLQFLFEYFSETQRNKGNFPGRFSGRQFSNSRSEMNVSTLELGDSALYLCASSPTKAAGDYEQYFGPGTRLTVT.

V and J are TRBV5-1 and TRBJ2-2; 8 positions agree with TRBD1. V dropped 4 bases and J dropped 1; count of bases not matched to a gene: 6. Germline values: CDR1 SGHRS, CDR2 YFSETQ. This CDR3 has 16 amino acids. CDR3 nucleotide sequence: TGCGCCAGCAGCGTGACCGGGACAGGGAACACCGGGGAGCTGTTTTTT. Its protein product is CASSVTGTGNTGELFF.

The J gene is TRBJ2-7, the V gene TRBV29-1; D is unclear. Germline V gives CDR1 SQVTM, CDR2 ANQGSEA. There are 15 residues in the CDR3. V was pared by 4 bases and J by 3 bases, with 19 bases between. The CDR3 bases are TGCAGCGTTGCCGGCGGCGGAGTTTCTTTCTACGAGCAGTACTTC. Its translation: CSVAGGGVSFYEQYF.

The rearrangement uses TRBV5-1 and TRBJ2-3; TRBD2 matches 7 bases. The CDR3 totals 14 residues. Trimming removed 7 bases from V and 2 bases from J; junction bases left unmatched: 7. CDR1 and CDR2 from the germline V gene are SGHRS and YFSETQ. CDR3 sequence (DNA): TGCGCCAGCGGTGAGCGGGACCACACAGATACGCAGTATTTT. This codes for CASGERDHTDTQYF. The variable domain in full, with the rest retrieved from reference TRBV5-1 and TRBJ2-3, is KAGVTQTPRYLIKTRGQQVTLSCSPISGHRSVSWYQQTPGQGLQFLFEYFSETQRNKGNFPGRFSGRQFSNSRSEMNVSTLELGDSALYLCASGERDHTDTQYFGPGTRLTVL.

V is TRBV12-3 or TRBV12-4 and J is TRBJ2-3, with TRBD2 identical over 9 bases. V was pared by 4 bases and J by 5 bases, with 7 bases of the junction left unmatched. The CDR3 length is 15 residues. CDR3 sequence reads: CASSWGRAGGDTQYF. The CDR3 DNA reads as TGTGCCAGCAGTTGGGGACGAGCGGGGGGAGATACGCAGTATTTT.

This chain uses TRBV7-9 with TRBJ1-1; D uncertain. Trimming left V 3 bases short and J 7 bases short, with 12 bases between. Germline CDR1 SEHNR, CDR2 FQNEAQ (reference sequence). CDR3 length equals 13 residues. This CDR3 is CASSFGQDHEAFF. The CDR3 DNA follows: TGTGCCAGCAGCTTCGGTCAGGACCATGAAGCTTTCTTT.

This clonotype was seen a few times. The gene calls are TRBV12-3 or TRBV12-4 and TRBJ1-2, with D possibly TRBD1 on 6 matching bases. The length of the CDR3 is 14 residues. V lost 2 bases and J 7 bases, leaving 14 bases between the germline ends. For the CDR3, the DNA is TGTGCCAGCAGTTTACGGCACAGGGATCCTGGCTACACCTTC. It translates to CASSLRHRDPGYTF.

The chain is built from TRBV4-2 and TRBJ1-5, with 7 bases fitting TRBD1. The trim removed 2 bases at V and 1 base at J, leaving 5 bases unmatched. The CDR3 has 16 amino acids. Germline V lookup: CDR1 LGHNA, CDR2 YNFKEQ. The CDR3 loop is CASSQTQGSSNQPQHF. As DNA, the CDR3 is TGTGCCAGCAGCCAAACACAGGGGTCAAGCAATCAGCCCCAGCATTTT.

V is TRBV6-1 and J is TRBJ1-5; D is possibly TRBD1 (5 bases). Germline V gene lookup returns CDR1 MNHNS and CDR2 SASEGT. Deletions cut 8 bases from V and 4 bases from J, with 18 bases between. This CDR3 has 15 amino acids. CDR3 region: CASRGGGGSNQPQHF. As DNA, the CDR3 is TGTGCCAGCCGCGGGGGGGGAGGCTCAAATCAGCCCCAGCATTTT.

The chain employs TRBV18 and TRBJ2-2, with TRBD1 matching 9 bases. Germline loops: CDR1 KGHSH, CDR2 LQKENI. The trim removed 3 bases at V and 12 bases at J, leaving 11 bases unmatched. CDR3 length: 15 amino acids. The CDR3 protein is CASSPDTGGYRKLFF. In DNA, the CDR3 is TGTGCCAGCTCACCGGATACAGGGGGCTATAGGAAGCTGTTTTTT.

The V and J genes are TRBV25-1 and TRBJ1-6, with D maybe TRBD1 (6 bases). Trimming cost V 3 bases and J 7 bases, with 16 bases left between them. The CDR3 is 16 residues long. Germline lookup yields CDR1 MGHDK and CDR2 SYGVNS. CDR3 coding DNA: TGTGCCAGCAGTGACCGTCCGGACAGCTGGAATTCACCCCTCCACTTT. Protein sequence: CASSDRPDSWNSPLHF.

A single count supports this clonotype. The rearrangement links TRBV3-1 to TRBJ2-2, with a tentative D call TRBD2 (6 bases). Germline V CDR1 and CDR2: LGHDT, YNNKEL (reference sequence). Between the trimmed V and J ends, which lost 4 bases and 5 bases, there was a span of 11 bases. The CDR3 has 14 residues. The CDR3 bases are TGTGCCAGCAGCCTAGCGGAAGGGACCGGGGAGCTGTTTTTT. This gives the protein CASSLAEGTGELFF.

The CDR3 spells CASSKGGGSYGYTF. In nucleotides, the CDR3 is TGTGCCAGCAGCAAAGGGGGGGGGAGCTATGGCTACACCTTC. The V call is TRBV21-1, the J call TRBJ1-2; TRBD1, as called in the table, went unchecked against the DNA. TRBV21-1 is a pseudogene. This CDR3 is 14 amino acids long.

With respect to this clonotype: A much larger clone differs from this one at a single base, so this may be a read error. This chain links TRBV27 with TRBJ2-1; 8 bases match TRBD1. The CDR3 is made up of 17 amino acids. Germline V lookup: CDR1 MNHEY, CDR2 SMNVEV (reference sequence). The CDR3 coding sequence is TGTGCCAGCAGTTCGGATCGGACAGGGCTCTCCTACAATGGGCAGTTCTTC. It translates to CASSSDRTGLSYNGQFF.

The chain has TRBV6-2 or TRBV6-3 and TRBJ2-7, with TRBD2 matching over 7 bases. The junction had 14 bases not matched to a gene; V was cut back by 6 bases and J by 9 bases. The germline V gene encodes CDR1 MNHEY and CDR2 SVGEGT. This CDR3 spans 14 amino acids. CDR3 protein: CASRSLASREVQYF. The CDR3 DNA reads TGTGCCAGCAGATCACTAGCTTCCCGGGAGGTGCAGTACTTC.

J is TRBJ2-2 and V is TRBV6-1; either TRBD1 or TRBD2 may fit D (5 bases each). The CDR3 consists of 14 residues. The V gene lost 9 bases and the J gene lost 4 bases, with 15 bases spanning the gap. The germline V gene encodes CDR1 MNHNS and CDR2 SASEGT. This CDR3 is CASRRDGLTGELFF. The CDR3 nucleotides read TGTGCCAGTCGCCGGGACGGACTCACCGGGGAGCTGTTTTTT.